The clone carrying this T cell receptor (beta chain) was seen more than once but under ten times. Germline values: CDR1 KGHSH, CDR2 LQKENI. With 2 bases clipped from V and 0 bases from J, the junction kept 3 bases outside the gene matches. The CDR3 contains 15 residues. This entry is derived from a study of T cells after yellow fever vaccination. MiXCR, applied by TCRdb to the 5' RACE reads, yields one record per CDR3 protein. The sample includes 620,000 or so distinct CDR3 sequences, about 12% of them seen just once. Here the sequenced sample was PBMCs, taken on the day of the yellow fever booster vaccination. The origin of this receptor is a man younger than 45 who received the YFV17D yellow fever vaccine. This chain connects TRBV18 to TRBJ1-1; 7 bases match TRBD1. Here the CDR3 reads CASSPDRAMNTEAFF. CDR3 bases: TGTGCCAGCTCACCAGACAGGGCAATGAACACTGAAGCTTTCTTT. The full variable domain, completed using reference TRBV18 and TRBJ1-1, is NAGVMQNPRHLVRRRGQEARLRCSPMKGHSHVYWYRQLPEEGLKFMVYLQKENIIDESGMPKERFSAEFPKEGPSILRIQQVVRGDSAAYFCASSPDRAMNTEAFFGQGTRLTVV.